This is a list of T cell receptor beta chains from one sample in a study of blood T cell repertoires in COVID-19. The repertoire was sequenced with immunoSEQ multiplex PCR; TCRdb's copy has only in-frame clones and lacks some. Seen here are about 200,000 clones, around 90% observed once, and the top ten hold 1.5%. Specimen: peripheral blood. The source of these receptors is a man younger than 35 with active or convalescent COVID-19. Each CDR3 is given without its conserved first and last residue. The order of the fields is CDR3 protein, V gene, J gene.

CDR3 protein: ARRNRDPAF; V gene: TRBV2; J gene: TRBJ1-1
CDR3 protein: ASSNMGQLNTEAF; V gene: TRBV6-6; J gene: TRBJ1-1
CDR3 protein: ASSLGGTVDGYT; V gene: TRBV5-4; J gene: TRBJ1-2
CDR3 protein: ASRQGREPQH; V gene: TRBV28; J gene: TRBJ1-5
CDR3 protein: SASTPQTGANYGYT; V gene: TRBV20-1; J gene: TRBJ1-2
CDR3 protein: ASGRGRDEQY; V gene: TRBV19; J gene: TRBJ2-7
CDR3 protein: ASSPGQGIEQF; V gene: TRBV18; J gene: TRBJ2-1
CDR3 protein: ASSQVGGNEQY; V gene: TRBV14; J gene: TRBJ2-7
CDR3 protein: ASTGTVRGEKLF; V gene: TRBV25-1; J gene: TRBJ1-4
CDR3 protein: ASIPPLGQGKGGNTEAF; V gene: TRBV30; J gene: TRBJ1-1
CDR3 protein: ASSEQGTNTEAF; V gene: TRBV10-2; J gene: TRBJ1-1
CDR3 protein: ASSSTGGFDQPQH; V gene: TRBV11-2; J gene: TRBJ1-5
CDR3 protein: ASSLGLAIYNEQF; V gene: TRBV4-1; J gene: TRBJ2-1
CDR3 protein: ASSLLRLRNEQF; V gene: TRBV3-1/TRBV3-2; J gene: TRBJ2-1
CDR3 protein: ASSLTGTQETQY; V gene: TRBV7-9; J gene: TRBJ2-5
CDR3 protein: ATSGQGDTGELF; V gene: TRBV24-1; J gene: TRBJ2-2
CDR3 protein: ASFRGGSGTEAF; V gene: TRBV19; J gene: TRBJ1-1
CDR3 protein: ASSQVQGLWNYEQF; V gene: TRBV14; J gene: TRBJ2-1
CDR3 protein: ASSLDRGYEQY; V gene: TRBV11-3; J gene: TRBJ2-7
CDR3 protein: ASSPFGYGYT; V gene: TRBV18; J gene: TRBJ1-2
CDR3 protein: ASSSGGSGNTIY; V gene: TRBV5-1; J gene: TRBJ1-3
CDR3 protein: ASSHRLQGLTYEQY; V gene: TRBV3-1/TRBV3-2; J gene: TRBJ2-7